This T cell receptor (beta chain) was captured in a study of molecular identifiers for immune sequencing clone quantification. Background on the study: In replicates, the authors split RNA from around 20,000 or 100,000 naive CD8 cells five ways and sequenced four. The study's findings and limits: Over 98% of effector molecules, but under 1% in naive cells, were held by clones with more than 20 RNA copies.

Naive CD8 sequencing libraries were generated from around 20,000 to 1,000,000 sorted cells, with 10%, 30% or 50% RNA as input. This clonotype showed up just a few times. The antigen is unknown. Using its own MiXCR run on the PCR reads, TCRdb lists one record per CDR3 protein. The sample yields about 640,000 distinct CDR3 sequences, around 20% seen once. The origin of this receptor is a human donor in good health. Some libraries in this study had Jurkat cell RNA spiked in. The specimen sequenced was naive CD8+ T cells from blood, with Jurkat cell RNA spiked in. Subset noted: FACS-sorted CD8+CD4-CCR7+CD45RA+ naive T cells.

The CDR3 nucleotides read TGTGCCAGCAGTGAAGATCTAGCGGGAGTGCTGGAGACCCAGTACTTC. The encoded protein is CASSEDLAGVLETQYF. This chain links TRBV2 with TRBJ2-5; 10 positions agree with TRBD2. With 1 base clipped from V and 5 bases from J, the junction kept 7 bases outside the gene matches. Germline values: CDR1 SNHLY, CDR2 FYNNEI. CDR3 length equals 16 residues.